Following are 13 T cell receptor beta chains from one sample sequenced in a study of T cells in Graves' hyperthyroidism and ophthalmopathy. There were TCR beta CDR3 regions amplified from RNA transcripts. The HTBI primer set was used in a first-round RT-PCR of the TCR CDR3. TCRdb processed the multiplex PCR reads anew with MiXCR; each CDR3 protein has one entry. The sample consists of approximately 410,000 distinct CDR3 sequences, roughly 15% of them appearing once. Sequenced input: blood. All receptors come from a woman between 18 and 29 years old with Graves' hyperthyroidism.

In its sample, this clonotype was seen a few times. V and J are TRBV29-1 and TRBJ2-7; 7 bases line up with TRBD1. Trimming took 4 bases from V and 3 from J; bases not matched to a gene: 9. The CDR3 has 14 residues. Germline-derived CDR1 and CDR2 are SQVTM and ANQGSEA. In nucleotides, the CDR3 is TGCAGCGTTGCCCCGACAGGGATGCGCTACGAGCAGTACTTC. As protein: CSVAPTGMRYEQYF.

In this sample, this clonotype turned up many times. The chain has TRBV5-1 and TRBJ2-7; D gene ambiguous. CDR3 length: 14 residues. With 0 bases removed from V and 2 bases from J, the gap between germline ends came to 9 bases. In germline, CDR1 is SGHRS, CDR2 YFSETQ. CDR3 in DNA: TGCGCCAGCAGCTTGGAAGACGGTACCTACGAGCAGTACTTC. Translation gives CASSLEDGTYEQYF.

The chain combines TRBV7-2 with TRBJ1-4, with D perhaps TRBD1 (5 bases). The V end lost 1 base, the J end lost 3 bases, and 9 bases lay between the germline ends. The germline V gene encodes CDR1 SGHTA and CDR2 FQGNSA. This CDR3 is 15 amino acids long. Here the CDR3 DNA reads TGTGCCAGCAGCTTAGGACGAGGGGCTAATGAAAAACTGTTTTTT. This codes for CASSLGRGANEKLFF.

This clonotype was observed many times. The chain is built from TRBV7-9 and TRBJ2-7, with 8 positions matching TRBD1. The trim removed 0 bases at V and 2 bases at J, leaving 6 bases unmatched. Germline V gene data show CDR1 as SEHNR and CDR2 as FQNEAQ (reference sequence). The CDR3 runs to 16 residues. The CDR3 nucleotides read TGTGCCAGCAGCTTAGCCCGGACAGGGAAAACCTACGAGCAGTACTTC. Protein: CASSLARTGKTYEQYF.

This clonotype was detected ten times or more. This chain links TRBV12-3 or TRBV12-4 with TRBJ2-3; a possible D gene is TRBD1 (5 bases). The germline V and J ends were trimmed by 2 bases and 0 bases, with 9 bases remaining between them. CDR3 length equals 15 residues. The CDR3 region is CASSLYDRSTDTQYF. CDR3 nucleotides: TGTGCCAGCAGTTTATACGACAGAAGCACAGATACGCAGTATTTT.

This clonotype has a handful of counts. The J gene is TRBJ1-1, the V gene TRBV7-3, with no clear D. The CDR3 spans 13 residues. The germline V and J ends were trimmed by 0 bases and 0 bases, with 2 bases remaining between them. The germline CDR1 and CDR2 sequences are SGHTA and FQGTGA. CDR3 loop: CASSLTLNTEAFF. Here the CDR3 DNA reads TGTGCCAGCAGCTTAACGTTGAACACTGAAGCTTTCTTT.

The gene calls are TRBV2 and TRBJ1-2; the match to TRBD1 covers 10 bases. V dropped 0 bases and J dropped 3; count of bases not matched to a gene: 1. The CDR3 length is 15 residues. Germline CDR1 is SNHLY and CDR2 is FYNNEI. CDR3 sequence (DNA): TGTGCCAGCAGTGAAGCCGGGACAGGGGACTATGGCTACACCTTC. This codes for CASSEAGTGDYGYTF.

This clonotype was detected many times. The chain joins TRBV28 to TRBJ2-1; 14 nucleotides line up with TRBD2. The CDR3 length is 19 residues. V shed 3 bases and J 6 bases; nucleotides not matched to a gene: 13. Germline assignment: CDR1 MDHEN and CDR2 SYDVKM. CDR3 protein: CASSLPGLAGGLAVNEQFF. The CDR3 DNA reads TGTGCCAGCAGTTTGCCCGGACTAGCGGGAGGATTAGCGGTCAATGAGCAGTTCTTC.

The J gene is TRBJ1-3, the V gene TRBV5-8; D unresolved. CDR3 size: 13 residues. The V gene's germline CDR1 is SGHTS and CDR2 YDEGEE. Deletions cut 1 base from V and 4 bases from J, with 6 bases between. The CDR3 DNA is TGTGCCAGCAGCTTGACGAAAGGAAACACCATATATTTT. It is translated as CASSLTKGNTIYF.

This chain uses TRBV27 with TRBJ2-3; no firm D call. Germline V lookup: CDR1 MNHEY, CDR2 SMNVEV (reference sequence). Trimming removed 1 base from V and 1 base from J, with 6 bases in between. The length of the CDR3 is 14 residues. CDR3 sequence: CASSLFTGTDTQYF. The CDR3 DNA reads as TGTGCCAGCAGTTTATTCACAGGCACAGATACGCAGTATTTT.

In this sample, this clonotype turned up many times. The chain carries TRBV20-1 and TRBJ2-3; D is undetermined. The CDR3 spans 14 residues. V lost 3 bases to trimming and J lost 2 bases, with 12 bases between them. In germline, CDR1 is DFQATT, CDR2 SNEGSKA (reference sequence). The CDR3 sequence is CSASERVNTDTQYF. In DNA form, the CDR3 reads TGCAGTGCTAGTGAAAGGGTTAACACAGATACGCAGTATTTT.

This clonotype was observed at least ten times. V is TRBV28 and J is TRBJ2-3; TRBD2 agrees at 9 bases. Germline loops: CDR1 MDHEN, CDR2 SYDVKM. V lost 5 bases and J lost 4; bases outside the gene matches: 10. This CDR3 spans 16 amino acids. CDR3 region: CASSPLAGAGPDTQYF. The DNA for the CDR3 is TGTGCCAGCAGTCCCTTAGCGGGAGCGGGACCAGATACGCAGTATTTT.

This clonotype was seen ten or more times. J is TRBJ2-7 and V is TRBV6-1; the D is unclear. The ends were cut back, 5 bases at V and 6 bases at J, with 5 bases in the middle. From germline, CDR1 is MNHNS and CDR2 SASEGT. CDR3 length equals 10 residues. CDR3 residues: CASSYPEQYF. CDR3 sequence (DNA): TGTGCCAGCAGTTACCCCGAGCAGTACTTC.